Listed below are T cell receptor beta chains from one sample, sequenced in a study of cytomegalovirus exposure and HLA in healthy donors. Only in-frame clones appear in the TCRdb table, and some are missing; sequencing was by immunoSEQ multiplex PCR. This repertoire includes 150,000 to 200,000 clones. Sequenced material: PBMCs. Source of these receptors: a young woman in good health and CMV-seropositive. Both conserved end residues are part of each CDR3. Fields, in order: CDR3 DNA, CDR3 protein, CDR3 length, V gene, D gene, J gene. D genes are given only for firm matches.

CDR3nt: TGTGCCACCAGCAGAGGACTAACTAACTATGGCTACACCTTC; CDR3aa: CATSRGLTNYGYTF; len: 14; v_gene: TRBV15; d_gene: -; j_gene: TRBJ1-2
CDR3nt: TGCGCCAGCAGGTTAAGCGGTGCGATCGGCCCTGGGGCCAACGTCCTGACTTTC; CDR3aa: CASRLSGAIGPGANVLTF; len: 18; v_gene: TRBV5-1; d_gene: -; j_gene: TRBJ2-6
CDR3nt: TGTGCCAGCAGTGCTCCAGAAGGGACAGGGGGCTACACCTTC; CDR3aa: CASSAPEGTGGYTF; len: 14; v_gene: TRBV6-1; d_gene: TRBD1; j_gene: TRBJ1-2
CDR3nt: TGTGCCAGCAGTCTAGCCAATGAGCAGTTCTTC; CDR3aa: CASSLANEQFF; len: 11; v_gene: TRBV5-4; d_gene: -; j_gene: TRBJ2-1
CDR3nt: TGTGCCAGCAGCTTAGGCCGGCTTTGGGGACAGGGAGACTACGAGCAGTACTTC; CDR3aa: CASSLGRLWGQGDYEQYF; len: 18; v_gene: TRBV7-6; d_gene: TRBD1; j_gene: TRBJ2-7
CDR3nt: TGTGCCAGCAGCTTGGGGACTAGCGGGGTCCCCTACGAGCAGTACTTC; CDR3aa: CASSLGTSGVPYEQYF; len: 16; v_gene: TRBV5-4; d_gene: TRBD2; j_gene: TRBJ2-7
CDR3nt: TGTGCCAGCAGCTCAGCGGGGGCTATCTCTGGGGCCAACGTCCTGACTTTC; CDR3aa: CASSSAGAISGANVLTF; len: 17; v_gene: TRBV7-9; d_gene: TRBD2; j_gene: TRBJ2-6
CDR3nt: TGTGCCTGGAGCGCAGGGACTAGTCTTCCCGATGAGCAGTTCTTC; CDR3aa: CAWSAGTSLPDEQFF; len: 15; v_gene: TRBV30; d_gene: TRBD2; j_gene: TRBJ2-1
CDR3nt: TGTGCCAGCAGCTTGGGACAGACAAACTCTGGGGCCAACGTCCTGACTTTC; CDR3aa: CASSLGQTNSGANVLTF; len: 17; v_gene: TRBV5-4; d_gene: -; j_gene: TRBJ2-6
CDR3nt: TGCGCCAGCAGCCCGGCAGGGGTCCGGGATACGCAGTATTTT; CDR3aa: CASSPAGVRDTQYF; len: 14; v_gene: TRBV4-3; d_gene: -; j_gene: TRBJ2-3
CDR3nt: TGTGCCAGTAGCATCGGAGGGGACACTGAAGCTTTCTTT; CDR3aa: CASSIGGDTEAFF; len: 13; v_gene: TRBV19; d_gene: -; j_gene: TRBJ1-1
CDR3nt: TGTGCCAGTAGCCTGGACAGGGGGAAAGAGACCCAGTACTTC; CDR3aa: CASSLDRGKETQYF; len: 14; v_gene: TRBV19; d_gene: TRBD1; j_gene: TRBJ2-5
CDR3nt: TGTGCCAGCAGCCCACAGAGTGGCGAGCAGTACTTC; CDR3aa: CASSPQSGEQYF; len: 12; v_gene: TRBV7-9; d_gene: -; j_gene: TRBJ2-7
CDR3nt: TGCGCCAGCAGCTTGGCTAGCGGGATCTCCTACGAGCAGTACTTC; CDR3aa: CASSLASGISYEQYF; len: 15; v_gene: TRBV5-1; d_gene: TRBD2; j_gene: TRBJ2-7
CDR3nt: TGCGCCAGCAGCTTTCGGGAGAACACCGGGGAGCTGTTTTTT; CDR3aa: CASSFRENTGELFF; len: 14; v_gene: TRBV5-1; d_gene: -; j_gene: TRBJ2-2
CDR3nt: TGCGCCAGCAGCTTTTCCGGGACAGGGGACACTGAAGCTTTCTTT; CDR3aa: CASSFSGTGDTEAFF; len: 15; v_gene: TRBV5-1; d_gene: TRBD1; j_gene: TRBJ1-1
CDR3nt: TGTGCCCCCGCGGAGGTCGAGTACACTGAAGCTTTCTTT; CDR3aa: CAPAEVEYTEAFF; len: 13; v_gene: TRBV2; d_gene: -; j_gene: TRBJ1-1
CDR3nt: TGTGCCAGCAGAGACAGGCCTAGCACAGATACGCAGTATTTT; CDR3aa: CASRDRPSTDTQYF; len: 14; v_gene: TRBV6-5; d_gene: -; j_gene: TRBJ2-3
CDR3nt: TGTGCCAGCAGGAGTTTGCCCCTGCGGGAGCCAGATACGCAGTATTTT; CDR3aa: CASRSLPLREPDTQYF; len: 16; v_gene: TRBV2; d_gene: TRBD2; j_gene: TRBJ2-3
CDR3nt: TGTGCCAGCGGGGACAGTGCAACTAATGAAAAACTGTTTTTT; CDR3aa: CASGDSATNEKLFF; len: 14; v_gene: TRBV2; d_gene: TRBD1; j_gene: TRBJ1-4
CDR3nt: TGTGCCTGGAGTGGGACAGGGGGCGGCTACACCTTC; CDR3aa: CAWSGTGGGYTF; len: 12; v_gene: TRBV30; d_gene: TRBD1; j_gene: TRBJ1-2
CDR3nt: TGTGCCAGCAGCCCAACGAGGCAGCTGTCGGGAAAACTGTTTTTT; CDR3aa: CASSPTRQLSGKLFF; len: 15; v_gene: TRBV27; d_gene: -; j_gene: TRBJ1-4
CDR3nt: TGTGCCAGCTCACCACCTAGCGGCACAGATACGCAGTATTTT; CDR3aa: CASSPPSGTDTQYF; len: 14; v_gene: TRBV18; d_gene: -; j_gene: TRBJ2-3
CDR3nt: TGTGCCAGCTGGAGGTCCGAAGAAACCTACAATGAGCAGTTCTTC; CDR3aa: CASWRSEETYNEQFF; len: 15; v_gene: TRBV6-5; d_gene: -; j_gene: TRBJ2-1
CDR3nt: TGTGCCAGCAGAGTTGACAGTGCAACTAATGAAAAACTGTTTTTT; CDR3aa: CASRVDSATNEKLFF; len: 15; v_gene: TRBV2; d_gene: -; j_gene: TRBJ1-4
CDR3nt: TGTGCCAGCAGTCCTGGCGGGACAGAACTTAGCGAGCAGTACTTC; CDR3aa: CASSPGGTELSEQYF; len: 15; v_gene: TRBV7-9; d_gene: -; j_gene: TRBJ2-7
CDR3nt: TGTGCCAGCAGCTCAACCTCTCTGGACAGGTCAAACACAGATACGCAGTATTTT; CDR3aa: CASSSTSLDRSNTDTQYF; len: 18; v_gene: TRBV7-9; d_gene: TRBD1; j_gene: TRBJ2-3
CDR3nt: TGTGCCAGCAGTATTAGGGACAGAACCTACGAGCAGTACTTC; CDR3aa: CASSIRDRTYEQYF; len: 14; v_gene: TRBV6-5; d_gene: TRBD1; j_gene: TRBJ2-7
CDR3nt: TGTGCCAGTAGCCCGGGACACGGCTCGAACACCGGGGAGCTGTTTTTT; CDR3aa: CASSPGHGSNTGELFF; len: 16; v_gene: TRBV19; d_gene: -; j_gene: TRBJ2-2
CDR3nt: TGTGCCAGCACCGCGACTAGCGCATACACAGATACGCAGTATTTT; CDR3aa: CASTATSAYTDTQYF; len: 15; v_gene: TRBV11-2; d_gene: TRBD2; j_gene: TRBJ2-3